Given below is one TCR beta chain in context. The specificity of this receptor is unknown. Base qualities were left out, and no much larger clone turns up one base away. These data are taken from a study of T cell responses to AZD1222 COVID-19 vaccine (dated by TCRdb to about 2021). As for the study more broadly: AZD1222 recipients given second doses at about 4 weeks or at about 12 weeks were pooled, since spike-specific TCR depth and breadth were not found to differ between the two schedules. A total of 230 to 250 trial participants underwent TCR sequencing, of whom around 200 received two doses of AZD1222 and about 25 received two doses of the MenACWY control vaccine. Trial participants were enrolled into age subgroups of 18-55, 56-69 and 70-plus years, which contained about 150, 27 and 61 TCR-sequenced participants, respectively.

The full study reports these points: CD4 TCRs associated with the vaccine covered the entire spike protein, and the dominant responses were in regions 160-218 and 743-854. In the small 56-69-year group, the increase in depth fell short of significance, most likely because of low power. Spike-specific TCR breadth and depth rose significantly after two AZD1222 doses compared with day 0 and with MenACWY recipients. Because no day 14 peak-response samples were available, repertoires were characterized only after the peak T cell response. Participants were mostly white British and included more females than males, and it was suggested by the authors that clonal diversity may have been underestimated. Only five or six AZD1222 recipients were SARS-CoV-2 seropositive at baseline, limiting conclusions about previously exposed vaccinees. Nearly half of unique spike-specific TCRs reportedly recognized epitopes outside regions mutated in the B.1.351 and B.1.1.7 variants.

The time point tag for this specimen amounts to: baseline before first vaccination. The vaccinee samples were drawn from two UK trials, COV001 and COV002, one of which was a single-blind randomized controlled phase 2/3 trial testing AZD1222 (ChAdOx1 nCoV-19) in healthy adults. Trial participant PBMC samples were collected at day 0 and day 28 after the second dose for TCRbeta chain sequencing. The CDR3 regions of human TCRbeta chains were analyzed by immunosequencing. Per the original workflow: TCRs in the repertoires were compared against a reference library of SARS-CoV-2-specific TCRs that had been generated with the MIRA antigen-specificity platform. Breadth was defined as the fraction of unique TCRs that were SARS-CoV-2-associated, and depth was defined as the fraction of total T cells that were SARS-CoV-2-associated. Using the MIRA data, every spike-specific TCR was mapped to the spike region that the TCR reacted to and assigned to either a CD4 or a CD8 class. Log10-transformed breadth and depth values were compared by one-way ANOVA with Sidak's multiple comparisons tests. TCRdb stores this immuneACCESS table with in-frame sequences only. Part of the clones is absent; in the studies checked, under half of the shortfall reflects unresolved V genes, and no reason is known for the rest. The D gene and trimming were derived from the DNA, and the V and J assignments and clone size from that table. This sample gives roughly 140,000 clones in total; 90% of them show up just once. The top ten hold approximately 1.8% of the sample.

The germline ends are 8 bases apart after V is trimmed by 0 bases and J by 3 bases. From a lookup of the germline V gene, CDR1 and CDR2 are LGHNA and YSLEER. Measured from the cysteine to the phenylalanine, the CDR3 is 14 residues long. The kept DNA is CDR3 alone, 42 bases in frame from the first base. This receptor was identified in an adult in good health. The sample here was peripheral blood, taken on day 0 of AZD1222 vaccination. In this chain, TRBV4-3 is recombined with TRBJ1-2, with the D gene not clear enough to name. The CDR3 region reads CASSQDNGYYGYTF. The sequenced DNA is TGCGCCAGCAGCCAAGATAACGGATACTATGGCTACACCTTC.